This TCR beta chain was recorded in a study of shared clonotypes between healthy human individuals. The CDR3 contains 18 residues. The germline V gene encodes CDR1 LGHNA and CDR2 YNFKEQ. Using immunoSEQ multiplex PCR, the repertoire was profiled, and TCRdb retains in-frame clones only, with some absent. The sample records under 600,000 clones, around 97% being singletons. About this clone: A read error may produce the germline difference seen at one junction end.

Specimen: naive CD4+ T cells sorted from blood. Subset in this sample: CD45RA+ positively selected. This clonotype originated in a woman in her twenties or thirties in good health. V is TRBV4-2 and J is TRBJ2-5; 7 bases align to TRBD1. CDR3 in amino acids: CASTQRWARQGNLETQYF. The CDR3 DNA sequence: TGTGCCAGCACCCAAAGATGGGCCCGACAGGGAAATTTGGAGACCCAGTACTTC.